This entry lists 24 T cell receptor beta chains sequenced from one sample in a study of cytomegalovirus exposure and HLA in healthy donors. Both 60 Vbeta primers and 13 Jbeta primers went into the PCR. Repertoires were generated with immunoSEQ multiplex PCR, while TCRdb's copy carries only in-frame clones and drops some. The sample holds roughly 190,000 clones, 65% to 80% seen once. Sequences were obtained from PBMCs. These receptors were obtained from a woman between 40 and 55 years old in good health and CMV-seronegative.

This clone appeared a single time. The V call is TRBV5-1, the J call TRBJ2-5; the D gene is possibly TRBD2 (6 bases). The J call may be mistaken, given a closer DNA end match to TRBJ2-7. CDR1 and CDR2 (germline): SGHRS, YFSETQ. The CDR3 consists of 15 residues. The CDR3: CASSLRVGSVYEQYF. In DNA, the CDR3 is TGCGCCAGCAGCTTGCGGGTCGGGAGTGTCTACGAGCAGTACTTC.

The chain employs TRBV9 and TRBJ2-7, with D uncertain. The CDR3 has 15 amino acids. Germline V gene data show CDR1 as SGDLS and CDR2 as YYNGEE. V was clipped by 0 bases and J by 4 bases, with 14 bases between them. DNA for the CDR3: TGTGCCAGCAGCGTAGGAGATTCGGCCGGGTACGAGCAGTACTTC. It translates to CASSVGDSAGYEQYF.

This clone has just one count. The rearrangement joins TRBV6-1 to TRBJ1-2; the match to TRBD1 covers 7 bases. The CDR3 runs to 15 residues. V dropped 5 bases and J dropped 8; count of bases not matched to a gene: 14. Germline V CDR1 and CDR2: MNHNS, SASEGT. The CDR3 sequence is CASSTRTGSPLGYTF. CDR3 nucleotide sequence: TGTGCCAGCAGTACCCGGACAGGTTCCCCTCTGGGCTACACCTTC.

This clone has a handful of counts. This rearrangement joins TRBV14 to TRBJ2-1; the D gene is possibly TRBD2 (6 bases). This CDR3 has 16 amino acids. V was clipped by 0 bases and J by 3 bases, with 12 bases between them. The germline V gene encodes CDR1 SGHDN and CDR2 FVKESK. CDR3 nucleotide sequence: TGTGCCAGCAGCCAAGATCGGCGACTAGGCTACAATGAGCAGTTCTTC. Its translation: CASSQDRRLGYNEQFF.

For the CDR3, the DNA is TGTGCCAGCAGAAATAACTACGTTGGGGGGGGAGTCTACACCTTC. It yields the protein CASRNNYVGGGVYTF. This sequence joins TRBV6-1 and TRBJ1-2, with a tentative D call TRBD1 (5 bases). Trimming cost V 6 bases and J 10 bases, with 24 bases left between them. Germline V gene sequence: CDR1 MNHNS, CDR2 SASEGT. The CDR3 spans 15 residues.

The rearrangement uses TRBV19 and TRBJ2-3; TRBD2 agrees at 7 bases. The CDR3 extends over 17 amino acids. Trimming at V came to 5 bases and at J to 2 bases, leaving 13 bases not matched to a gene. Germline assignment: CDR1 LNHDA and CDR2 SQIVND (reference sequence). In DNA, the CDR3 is TGTGCCAGTAGTCAGACCCCCGGGGGGACTTACACAGATACGCAGTATTTT. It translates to CASSQTPGGTYTDTQYF.

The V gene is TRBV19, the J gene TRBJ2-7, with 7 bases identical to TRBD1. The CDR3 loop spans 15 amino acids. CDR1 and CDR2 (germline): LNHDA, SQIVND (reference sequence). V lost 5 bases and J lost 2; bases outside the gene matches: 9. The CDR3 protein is CASSYETGTAYEQYF. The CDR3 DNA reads TGTGCCAGTAGTTATGAAACCGGGACAGCCTACGAGCAGTACTTC.

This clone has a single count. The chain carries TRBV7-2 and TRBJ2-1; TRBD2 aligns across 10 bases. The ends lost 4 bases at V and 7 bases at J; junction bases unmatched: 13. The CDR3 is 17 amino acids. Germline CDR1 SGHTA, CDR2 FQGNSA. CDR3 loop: CASSSRELAGVKNEQFF. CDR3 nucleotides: TGTGCCAGCAGCTCCCGCGAGCTAGCGGGAGTTAAAAATGAGCAGTTCTTC.

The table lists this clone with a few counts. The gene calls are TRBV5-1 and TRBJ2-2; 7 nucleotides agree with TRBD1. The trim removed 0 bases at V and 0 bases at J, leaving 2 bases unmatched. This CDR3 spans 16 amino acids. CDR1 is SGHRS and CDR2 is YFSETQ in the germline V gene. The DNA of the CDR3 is TGCGCCAGCAGCTTGGATCAGGGGGCGAACACCGGGGAGCTGTTTTTT. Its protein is CASSLDQGANTGELFF.

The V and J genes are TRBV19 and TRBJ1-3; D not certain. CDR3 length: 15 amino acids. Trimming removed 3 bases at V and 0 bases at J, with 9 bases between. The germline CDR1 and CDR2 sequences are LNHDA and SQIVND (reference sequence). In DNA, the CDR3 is TGTGCCAGTAGTATCGGTCCTAACTCTGGAAACACCATATATTTT. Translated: CASSIGPNSGNTIYF. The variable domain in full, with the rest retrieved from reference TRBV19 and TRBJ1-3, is DGGITQSPKYLFRKEGQNVTLSCEQNLNHDAMYWYRQDPGQGLRLIYYSQIVNDFQKGDIAEGYSVSREKKESFPLTVTSAQKNPTAFYLCASSIGPNSGNTIYFGEGSWLTVV.

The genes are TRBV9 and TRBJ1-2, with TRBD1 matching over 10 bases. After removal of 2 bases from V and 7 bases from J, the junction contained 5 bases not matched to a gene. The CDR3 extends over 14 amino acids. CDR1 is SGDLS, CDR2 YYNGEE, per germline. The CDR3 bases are TGTGCCAGCAGCGTGACAGGGGGCGCGGGTGGCTACACCTTC. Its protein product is CASSVTGGAGGYTF.

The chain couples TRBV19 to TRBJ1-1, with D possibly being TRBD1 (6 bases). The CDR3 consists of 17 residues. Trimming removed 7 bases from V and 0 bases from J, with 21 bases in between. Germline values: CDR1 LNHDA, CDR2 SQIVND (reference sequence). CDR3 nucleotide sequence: TGTGCCAGTACTCGAAAGGGGGGGCGTTCCATGAACACTGAAGCTTTCTTT. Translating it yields CASTRKGGRSMNTEAFF.

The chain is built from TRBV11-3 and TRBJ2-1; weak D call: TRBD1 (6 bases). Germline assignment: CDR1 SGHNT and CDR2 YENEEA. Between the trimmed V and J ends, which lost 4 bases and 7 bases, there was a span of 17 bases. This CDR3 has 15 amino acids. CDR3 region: CASSSNRARVNEQFF. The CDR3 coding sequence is TGTGCCAGCAGCTCGAACAGGGCCAGAGTTAATGAGCAGTTCTTC.

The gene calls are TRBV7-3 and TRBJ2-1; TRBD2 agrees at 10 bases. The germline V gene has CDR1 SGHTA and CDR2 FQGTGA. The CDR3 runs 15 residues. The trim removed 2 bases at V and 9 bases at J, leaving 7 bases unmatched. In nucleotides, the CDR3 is TGTGCCAGCAGCTTAGGCCTAGCGGGAGTGGGTGAGCAGTTCTTC. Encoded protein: CASSLGLAGVGEQFF.

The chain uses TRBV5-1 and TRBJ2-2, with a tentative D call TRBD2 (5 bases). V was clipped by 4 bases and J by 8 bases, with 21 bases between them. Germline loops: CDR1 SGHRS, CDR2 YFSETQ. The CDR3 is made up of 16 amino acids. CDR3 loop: CASSPGVQVVVGELFF. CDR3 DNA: TGCGCCAGCAGCCCCGGGGTCCAGGTGGTGGTGGGGGAGCTGTTTTTT.

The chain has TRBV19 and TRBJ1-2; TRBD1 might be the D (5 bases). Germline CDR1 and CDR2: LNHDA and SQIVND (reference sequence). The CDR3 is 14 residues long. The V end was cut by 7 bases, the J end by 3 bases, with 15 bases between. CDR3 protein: CASTAGGTYYGYTF. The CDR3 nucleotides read TGTGCCAGTACGGCCGGGGGAACATACTATGGCTACACCTTC.

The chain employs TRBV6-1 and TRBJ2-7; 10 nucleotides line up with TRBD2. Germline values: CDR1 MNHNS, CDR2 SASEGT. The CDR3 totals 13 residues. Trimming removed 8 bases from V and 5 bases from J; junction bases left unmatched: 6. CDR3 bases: TGTGCCAGCGGCTCTAGCGGGAGCCACGAGCAGTACGTC. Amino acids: CASGSSGSHEQYV.

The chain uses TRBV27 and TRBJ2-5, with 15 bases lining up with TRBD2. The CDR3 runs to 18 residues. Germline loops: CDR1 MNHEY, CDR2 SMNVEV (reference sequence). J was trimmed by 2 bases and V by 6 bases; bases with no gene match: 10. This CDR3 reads CASRRGLAGGLEQETQYF. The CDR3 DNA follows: TGTGCCAGCAGACGCGGACTAGCGGGAGGGCTCGAACAAGAGACCCAGTACTTC.

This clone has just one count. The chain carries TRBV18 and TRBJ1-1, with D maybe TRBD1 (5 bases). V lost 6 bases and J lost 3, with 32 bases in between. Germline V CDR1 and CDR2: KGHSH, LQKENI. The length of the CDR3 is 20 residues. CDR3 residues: CASSAFAETDAGGSYTEAFF. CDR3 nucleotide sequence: TGTGCCAGCTCGGCTTTCGCCGAGACAGATGCGGGAGGGTCTTACACTGAAGCTTTCTTT. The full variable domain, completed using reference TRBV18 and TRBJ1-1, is NAGVMQNPRHLVRRRGQEARLRCSPMKGHSHVYWYRQLPEEGLKFMVYLQKENIIDESGMPKERFSAEFPKEGPSILRIQQVVRGDSAAYFCASSAFAETDAGGSYTEAFFGQGTRLTVV.

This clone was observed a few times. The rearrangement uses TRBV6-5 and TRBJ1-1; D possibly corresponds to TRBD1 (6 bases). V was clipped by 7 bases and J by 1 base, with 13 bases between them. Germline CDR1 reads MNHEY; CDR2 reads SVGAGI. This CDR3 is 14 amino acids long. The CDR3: CASIPTGRNTEAFF. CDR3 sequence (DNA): TGTGCCAGCATCCCCACAGGGAGGAACACTGAAGCTTTCTTT.

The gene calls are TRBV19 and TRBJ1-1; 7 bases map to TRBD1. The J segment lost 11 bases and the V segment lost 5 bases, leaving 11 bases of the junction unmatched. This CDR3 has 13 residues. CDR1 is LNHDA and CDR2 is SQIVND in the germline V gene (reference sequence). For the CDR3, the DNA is TGTGCCAGTAGTGGACAGGCGAGCGGTGATGCTTTCTTT. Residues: CASSGQASGDAFF.

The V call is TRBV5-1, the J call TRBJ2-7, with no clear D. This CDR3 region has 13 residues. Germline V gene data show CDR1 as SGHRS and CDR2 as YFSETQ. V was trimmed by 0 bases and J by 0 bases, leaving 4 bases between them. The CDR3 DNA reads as TGCGCCAGCAGCTTGGACACCTCCTACGAGCAGTACTTC. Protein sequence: CASSLDTSYEQYF.

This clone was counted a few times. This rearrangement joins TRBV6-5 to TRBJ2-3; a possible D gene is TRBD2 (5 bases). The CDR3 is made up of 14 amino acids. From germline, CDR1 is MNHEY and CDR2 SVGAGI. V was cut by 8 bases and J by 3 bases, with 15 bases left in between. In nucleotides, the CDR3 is TGTGCCAGCGGACCCTTAAGCGGAACAGATACGCAGTATTTT. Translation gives CASGPLSGTDTQYF.

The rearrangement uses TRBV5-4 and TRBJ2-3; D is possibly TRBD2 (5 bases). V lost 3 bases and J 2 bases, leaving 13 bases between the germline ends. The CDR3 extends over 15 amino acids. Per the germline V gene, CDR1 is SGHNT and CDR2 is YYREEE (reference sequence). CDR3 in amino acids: CASSSGVVSTDTQYF. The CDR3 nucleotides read TGTGCCAGCAGCTCCGGGGTCGTATCCACAGATACGCAGTATTTT.